This T cell receptor (beta chain) was sequenced in a study of immune heterogeneity within non-small cell lung tumors. Study details: Squamous cell carcinomas accounted for a few of the tumors, non-squamous carcinomas for roughly 11, and 1 was not otherwise specified.

Germline-derived CDR1 and CDR2 are SGHVS and FQNEAQ. V lost 0 bases to trimming and J lost 2 bases, with 5 bases between them. The length of the CDR3 is 15 residues. At 600 ng per sample, bulk tumor genomic DNA provided the template. Several biopsies per primary tumor, spaced far apart, were taken during surgery. Curative surgery was undertaken by patients, who had untreated, newly diagnosed non-small cell lung cancer. This clonotype was counted between two and nine times. Its antigen is not known. TCR beta CDR3 regions came from multiplex PCR with 32 forward V and 13 reverse J primers. Using its own MiXCR run on the multiplex PCR reads, TCRdb lists one record per CDR3 protein. The sample lists 4,200 or so distinct CDR3 sequences, around a fifth occurring once. Study findings and constraints: Within each patient, tumor sites shared identical dominant CDR3 beta clonotypes and also held site-unique high-frequency clones.

The clonotype comes from a man in his sixties with non-small cell lung cancer. The genes are TRBV7-8 and TRBJ2-6; D unclear. Material: lung tumor tissue. The CDR3 bases are TGTGCCAGCAGCTTAGCTAGTACTGGGGCCAACGTCCTGACTTTC. This translates into CASSLASTGANVLTF. Complete variable domain (other parts from reference TRBV7-8 and TRBJ2-6): GAGVSQSPRYKVAKRGQDVALRCDPISGHVSLFWYQQALGQGPEFLTYFQNEAQLDKSGLPSDRFFAERPEGSVSTLKIQRTQQEDSAVYLCASSLASTGANVLTFGAGSRLTVL.